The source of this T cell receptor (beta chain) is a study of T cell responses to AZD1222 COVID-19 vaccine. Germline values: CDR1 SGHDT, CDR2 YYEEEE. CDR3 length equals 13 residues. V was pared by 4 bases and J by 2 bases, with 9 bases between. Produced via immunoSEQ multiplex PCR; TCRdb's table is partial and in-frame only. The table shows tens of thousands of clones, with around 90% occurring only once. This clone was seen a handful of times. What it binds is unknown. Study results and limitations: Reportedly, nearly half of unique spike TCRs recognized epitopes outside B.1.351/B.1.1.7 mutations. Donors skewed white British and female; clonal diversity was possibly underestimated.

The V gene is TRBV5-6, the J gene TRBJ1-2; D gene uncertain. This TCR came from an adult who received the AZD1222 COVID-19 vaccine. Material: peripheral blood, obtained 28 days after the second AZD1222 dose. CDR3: CASSHTQNYGYTF. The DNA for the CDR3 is TGTGCCAGCAGCCACACACAAAACTATGGCTACACCTTC.